This T cell receptor (beta chain) stems from a study of blood T cell repertoires in COVID-19. Study information: Samples representing acute and convalescent COVID-19 were sourced from the United States, Italy and Spain. In each case, the material was cDNA or gDNA derived from T cells, B-cell-depleted T cells, or PBMCs.

There are 13 residues in the CDR3. Germline CDR1 SGHNT, CDR2 YYREEE (reference sequence). Trimming at V came to 2 bases and at J to 3 bases, leaving 1 base not matched to a gene. Clones were read by immunoSEQ multiplex PCR, and TCRdb kept only the in-frame ones, dropping some. Of about 70,000 clones in the sample, 80% to 90% were seen once. Input material: peripheral blood. The TCR originated in a man aged 50-59 years with active COVID-19. The chain combines TRBV5-4 with TRBJ1-1; 7 bases agree with TRBD1. CDR3 nucleotides: TGTGCCAGCAGCTTCACAGGGGACACTGAAGCTTTCTTT. Amino acid sequence: CASSFTGDTEAFF.